The T cell receptor beta chain under discussion was sequenced for a study of shared clonotypes between healthy human individuals. The study's findings and limits: Donor scarcity curtailed the genetic and exposure-history diversity represented herein. Read depth was anticipated to influence clonotype sharing among donors. Of the naive CD4 clonotypes, roughly 5% were shared across several donors.

Profiling relied on immunoSEQ multiplex PCR, and the TCRdb table lists in-frame clones only, not all of them. Seen here are around 1 million clones, approximately 76% observed once, and the top ten hold roughly 1.5%. In regard to this clone: Its antigen is unknown.

Trimming removed 1 base at V and 3 bases at J, with 9 bases between. Germline V lookup: CDR1 ENHRY, CDR2 SYGVKD. The length of the CDR3 is 14 residues. This rearrangement joins TRBV10-3 to TRBJ2-5; possible D gene TRBD1, 5 bases. This receptor was taken from a young man in good health. The sample was memory CD4+ T cells sorted from blood. Stated subset: CD45RA-negative fraction. CDR3 sequence reads: CAISEFQGKETQYF. For the CDR3, the DNA is TGTGCCATCAGTGAGTTTCAGGGAAAAGAGACCCAGTACTTC.